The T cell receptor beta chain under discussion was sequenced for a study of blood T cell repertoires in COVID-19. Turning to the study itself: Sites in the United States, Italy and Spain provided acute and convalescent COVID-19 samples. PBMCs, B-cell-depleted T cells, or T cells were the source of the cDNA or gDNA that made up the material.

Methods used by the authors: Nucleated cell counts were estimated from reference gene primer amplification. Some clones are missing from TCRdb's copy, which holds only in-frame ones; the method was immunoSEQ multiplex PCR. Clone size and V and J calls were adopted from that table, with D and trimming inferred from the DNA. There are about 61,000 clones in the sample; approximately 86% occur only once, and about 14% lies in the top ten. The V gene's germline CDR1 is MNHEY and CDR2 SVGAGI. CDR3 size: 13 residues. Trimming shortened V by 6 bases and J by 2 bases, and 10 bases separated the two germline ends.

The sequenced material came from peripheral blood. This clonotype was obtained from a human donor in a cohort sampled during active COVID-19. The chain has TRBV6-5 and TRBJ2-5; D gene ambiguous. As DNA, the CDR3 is TGTGCCAGCAGATTCTACGAACAAGAGACCCAGTACTTC. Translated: CASRFYEQETQYF.